The rows below give T cell receptor beta chains drawn from one sample of a study of synovial regulatory T cells in juvenile arthritis. Some clones are missing from TCRdb's copy, which holds only in-frame ones; the method was immunoSEQ multiplex PCR. The sample table sets out 9,000 to 10,000 clones. Sequencing input: Treg cells from blood. All receptors derive from a donor between 2 and 35 years old with juvenile idiopathic arthritis. CDR3s include the opening cysteine and the closing phenylalanine or tryptophan. Each record gives: clone size, J gene, V gene, CDR3 protein. A row's size may be missing; if present it is once, few, many or a size class.

clone_size: .; j_call: TRBJ2-7; v_call: TRBV30; cdr3_aa: CAWAGLGFNEQYF
clone_size: .; j_call: TRBJ2-7; v_call: TRBV4-2; cdr3_aa: CASSQVLGSYEQYF
clone_size: .; j_call: TRBJ1-6; v_call: TRBV6-1; cdr3_aa: CASRDNNSPLHF
clone_size: .; j_call: TRBJ2-5; v_call: TRBV5-4; cdr3_aa: CASSQTGGRETQYF
clone_size: medium-sized; j_call: TRBJ2-5; v_call: TRBV5-4; cdr3_aa: CASSLVLAGYQETQYF
clone_size: .; j_call: TRBJ1-2; v_call: TRBV28; cdr3_aa: CASRPGQGAVYGYTF
clone_size: .; j_call: TRBJ1-6; v_call: TRBV5-1; cdr3_aa: CASSLKGQGGSPLHF
clone_size: .; j_call: TRBJ1-5; v_call: TRBV27; cdr3_aa: CASGTGESEPQHF
clone_size: .; j_call: TRBJ2-4; v_call: TRBV28; cdr3_aa: CASSFPGGLAKNIQYF
clone_size: .; j_call: TRBJ2-2; v_call: TRBV4-3; cdr3_aa: CASSPTSGYTGELFF
clone_size: medium-sized; j_call: TRBJ1-1; v_call: TRBV19; cdr3_aa: CASSIVRGTEAFF
clone_size: .; j_call: TRBJ2-7; v_call: TRBV30; cdr3_aa: CAWSIGQGAWEQYF
clone_size: .; j_call: TRBJ2-5; v_call: TRBV7-2; cdr3_aa: CASSLMASGGGETQYF
clone_size: .; j_call: TRBJ2-1; v_call: TRBV7-9; cdr3_aa: CASRPTSGAFGEQFF
clone_size: .; j_call: TRBJ1-2; v_call: TRBV30; cdr3_aa: CAWSANYGYTF
clone_size: .; j_call: TRBJ1-5; v_call: TRBV5-4; cdr3_aa: CASSLGDRGDNQPQHF
clone_size: .; j_call: TRBJ1-5; v_call: TRBV6-1; cdr3_aa: CASSEDIEGYDQPQHF
clone_size: medium-sized; j_call: TRBJ2-7; v_call: TRBV6-5; cdr3_aa: CASSYSQPGTYEQYF
clone_size: .; j_call: TRBJ2-7; v_call: TRBV27; cdr3_aa: CASSLSEISYEQYF
clone_size: .; j_call: TRBJ1-1; v_call: TRBV29-1; cdr3_aa: CSAVTGGNTEAFF
clone_size: .; j_call: TRBJ1-2; v_call: TRBV7-2; cdr3_aa: CASRKRDRDYGYTF
clone_size: .; j_call: TRBJ2-7; v_call: TRBV25-1; cdr3_aa: CASRAGTYEQYF
clone_size: .; j_call: TRBJ1-3; v_call: TRBV29-1; cdr3_aa: CSVERRNSGNTIYF
clone_size: .; j_call: TRBJ2-1; v_call: TRBV10-1; cdr3_aa: CASSPRLAGRADEQFF
clone_size: .; j_call: TRBJ2-2; v_call: TRBV19; cdr3_aa: CASSMTLTGELFF
clone_size: .; j_call: TRBJ2-7; v_call: TRBV12-5; cdr3_aa: CASGPLRGTTYEQYF
clone_size: .; j_call: TRBJ2-2; v_call: TRBV10-3; cdr3_aa: CATALAGGNTGELFF
clone_size: .; j_call: TRBJ2-1; v_call: TRBV6-1; cdr3_aa: CASSDPGKYNEQFF
clone_size: .; j_call: TRBJ1-1; v_call: TRBV5-1; cdr3_aa: CASSTGITEAFF
clone_size: .; j_call: TRBJ1-2; v_call: TRBV19; cdr3_aa: CASSRTTGGAYGYTF
clone_size: .; j_call: TRBJ2-3; v_call: TRBV29-1; cdr3_aa: CSVAKNEADTQYF
clone_size: .; j_call: TRBJ1-5; v_call: TRBV18; cdr3_aa: CASSSQDFGQPQHF
clone_size: .; j_call: TRBJ2-7; v_call: TRBV28; cdr3_aa: CASSSPQGEGDEQYF
clone_size: .; j_call: TRBJ1-5; v_call: TRBV6-1; cdr3_aa: CASSEGQRGGQPQHF
clone_size: medium-sized; j_call: TRBJ1-1; v_call: TRBV5-8; cdr3_aa: CASSREGNTEAFF
clone_size: .; j_call: TRBJ1-2; v_call: TRBV28; cdr3_aa: CASSLAGLSGYTF
clone_size: .; j_call: TRBJ1-1; v_call: TRBV4-1; cdr3_aa: CASSQGRTNTEAFF
clone_size: .; j_call: TRBJ1-1; v_call: TRBV29-1; cdr3_aa: CSVGTAANTEAFF
clone_size: medium-sized; j_call: TRBJ1-4; v_call: TRBV10-2; cdr3_aa: CASSEEPGLNEKLFF
clone_size: .; j_call: TRBJ2-7; v_call: TRBV6-1; cdr3_aa: CASSEALSLGQIYEQYF
clone_size: .; j_call: TRBJ2-1; v_call: TRBV15; cdr3_aa: CATSRFGTRGVNEQFF
clone_size: .; j_call: TRBJ1-4; v_call: TRBV2; cdr3_aa: CASSTGQPQATNEKLFF